This entry lists 24 T cell receptor beta chains sequenced from one sample in a study of T-cell memory formation after mild COVID-19. One entry per CDR3 protein, called by TCRdb with MiXCR from the 5' RACE reads. The table has around 80,000 distinct CDR3 sequences, about 14% seen once. The sequenced material came from PBMCs or a T cell subset sorted from them (not recorded which). The receptors were gathered from an adult woman who had mild COVID-19 (a few samples of this study predate the infection). Cell type and time point are not known.

The chain recombines TRBV29-1 with TRBJ2-7; the D is unclear. The CDR3 consists of 13 residues. Looked up from germline, CDR1 is SQVTM and CDR2 is ANQGSEA. V was clipped by 4 bases and J by 3 bases, with 13 bases between them. CDR3 sequence (DNA): TGCAGCGTTGCGGTTAGTGGAGACTACGAGCAGTACTTC. Amino acids: CSVAVSGDYEQYF.

This chain uses TRBV5-6 with TRBJ1-2; 7 bases are shared with TRBD1. CDR3 length equals 13 residues. J was trimmed by 4 bases and V by 4 bases; bases with no gene match: 4. In germline, CDR1 is SGHDT, CDR2 YYEEEE. The CDR3 DNA reads TGTGCCAGCAGCCGCGGGACAGCCTATGGCTACACCTTC. Translation: CASSRGTAYGYTF.

V usage is TRBV9 and J usage is TRBJ2-1; D call uncertain. The length of the CDR3 is 14 residues. Trimming removed 0 bases at V and 9 bases at J, with 13 bases between. CDR1 SGDLS and CDR2 YYNGEE come from the germline V gene. This chain's CDR3 is CASSVDGPPIEQFF. The CDR3 nucleotides are TGTGCCAGCAGCGTAGACGGTCCTCCCATTGAGCAGTTCTTC. Full variable domain (outside the CDR3, taken from reference TRBV9 and TRBJ2-1): DSGVTQTPKHLITATGQRVTLRCSPRSGDLSVYWYQQSLDQGLQFLIQYYNGEERAKGNILERFSAQQFPDLHSELNLSSLELGDSALYFCASSVDGPPIEQFFGPGTRLTVL.

This clonotype was detected only a few times. The chain is built from TRBV5-1 and TRBJ2-1; 8 positions match TRBD2. This CDR3 contains 15 residues. CDR1 is SGHRS, CDR2 YFSETQ, per germline. V was clipped by 6 bases and J by 6 bases; unmatched bases: 11. The CDR3 loop reads CASTITGGQVNEQFF. In DNA, the CDR3 is TGCGCCAGCACGATAACGGGGGGGCAGGTCAATGAGCAGTTCTTC.

The chain carries TRBV15 and TRBJ2-6; D is unresolved. V shed 0 bases and J shed 4 bases, with 4 bases lying between them. The germline V gene encodes CDR1 LNHNV and CDR2 YYDKDF (reference sequence). The CDR3 extends over 14 amino acids. CDR3 region: CATSRDRGANVLTF. The CDR3, as DNA: TGTGCCACCAGCAGAGATCGGGGGGCCAACGTCCTGACTTTC.

This clonotype was counted between two and nine times. The genes are TRBV5-1 and TRBJ2-2; D gene uncertain. Germline assignment: CDR1 SGHRS and CDR2 YFSETQ. Trimming took off 1 base at V and 5 bases at J, with 15 bases between the two ends. This CDR3 has 16 amino acids. CDR3 protein: CASSLSPVQNTGELFF. CDR3 nucleotides: TGCGCCAGCAGCTTGTCTCCGGTCCAGAATACCGGGGAGCTGTTTTTT.

V gene TRBV7-9 combines with J gene TRBJ2-7; TRBD2 matches at 10 bases. This CDR3 is 15 amino acids long. J lost 7 bases, V lost 4 bases, and 10 bases had no gene match. CDR1 is SEHNR and CDR2 is FQNEAQ in the germline V gene (reference sequence). The CDR3 here is CASSSPAGGPEEQYF. The DNA of the CDR3 is TGTGCCAGCAGCTCCCCAGCGGGGGGGCCGGAAGAGCAGTACTTC.

In its sample, this clonotype was seen a few times. This chain connects TRBV3-1 to TRBJ2-5; D is unclear. The germline CDR1 and CDR2 sequences are LGHDT and YNNKEL (reference sequence). V was shortened by 1 base and J by 4 bases, with 16 bases between the two germline ends. This CDR3 comprises 16 residues. CDR3 in amino acids: CASSQAPRRPRETQYF. In DNA, the CDR3 is TGTGCCAGCAGCCAAGCCCCCAGACGGCCGAGAGAGACCCAGTACTTC.

There are a few counts of this clonotype. DNA for the CDR3: TGTGCCAGTAGTATGTGGCTAGCGGGCAGCACAGATACGCAGTATTTT. Its translation: CASSMWLAGSTDTQYF. The chain recombines TRBV19 with TRBJ2-3; 8 bases fit TRBD2. Germline CDR1 LNHDA, CDR2 SQIVND (reference sequence). This CDR3 region has 16 residues. The V and J ends lost 3 bases and 0 bases, in that order; junction bases with no gene match: 5.

This clonotype was seen a few times. J is TRBJ2-5 and V is TRBV4-1, with a tentative D call TRBD2 (5 bases). The CDR3 consists of 17 residues. The germline CDR1 and CDR2 sequences are MGHRA and YSYEKL. The V gene lost 3 bases and the J gene lost 3 bases, with 20 bases spanning the gap. This chain's CDR3 is CASSHSSYVGVEETQYF. In DNA form, the CDR3 reads TGCGCCAGCAGCCATAGTAGCTACGTGGGAGTGGAAGAGACCCAGTACTTC.

This chain uses TRBV7-9 with TRBJ2-7, with 9 positions matching TRBD2. The CDR3 has 16 residues. Looked up from germline, CDR1 is SEHNR and CDR2 is FQNEAQ (reference sequence). J lost 7 bases, V lost 5 bases, and 15 bases had no gene match. In DNA form, the CDR3 reads TGTGCCAGCAGCCCGCCGACTAGCGGAAACTACAATGAGCAGTACTTC. Translating gives CASSPPTSGNYNEQYF.

This clonotype was seen a handful of times. J is TRBJ2-3 and V is TRBV15, with 9 bases fitting TRBD1. The germline V gene has CDR1 LNHNV and CDR2 YYDKDF (reference sequence). The CDR3 runs to 16 residues. V lost 1 base and J lost 4; bases outside the gene matches: 6. In DNA, the CDR3 is TGTGCCACCAGCAGAGTAGGGGGACAGGGCGCAGATACGCAGTATTTT. Protein sequence: CATSRVGGQGADTQYF. The full variable domain, with the rest looked up from reference TRBV15 and TRBJ2-3, is DAMVIQNPRYQVTQFGKPVTLSCSQTLNHNVMYWYQQKSSQAPKLLFHYYDKDFNNEADTPDNFQSRRPNTSFCFLDIRSPGLGDTAMYLCATSRVGGQGADTQYFGPGTRLTVL.

The V and J genes are TRBV11-2 and TRBJ2-5; TRBD2 matches 8 bases. This CDR3 spans 18 amino acids. Germline V gene data show CDR1 as SGHAT and CDR2 as FQNNGV. Trimming cost V 5 bases and J 4 bases; bases outside gene matches: 18. As DNA, the CDR3 is TGTGCCAGCAGCCACGGGATGGCGGGAGGCCCAGGAGGAGAGACCCAGTACTTC. It specifies CASSHGMAGGPGGETQYF.

A few counts support this clonotype. The chain combines TRBV7-6 with TRBJ1-1; no definite D call. CDR3 length: 14 amino acids. The V gene's germline CDR1 is SGHVS and CDR2 FNYEAQ. V lost 5 bases and J lost 3, with 13 bases in between. CDR3: CASSPGRTHTEAFF. DNA of the CDR3: TGTGCCAGCAGCCCCGGACGTACACACACTGAAGCTTTCTTT.

The chain uses TRBV7-6 and TRBJ2-7, with TRBD1 matching over 10 bases. The CDR3 is made up of 15 amino acids. J lost 3 bases, V lost 2 bases, and 4 bases had no gene match. CDR1 SGHVS and CDR2 FNYEAQ come from the germline V gene. The CDR3 region is CASSLPGQGDYEQYF. DNA of the CDR3: TGTGCCAGCAGCTTACCAGGACAGGGGGACTACGAGCAGTACTTC.

The chain employs TRBV6-1 and TRBJ2-7; 7 bases agree with TRBD2. The germline gives CDR1 MNHNS, CDR2 SASEGT. V was pared by 8 bases and J by 3 bases, with 16 bases of the junction left unmatched. This CDR3 region has 16 residues. The CDR3 DNA reads TGTGCCAGCTTCTACGATTGGCGGGGGTTGTTCTACGAGCAGTACTTC. Residues: CASFYDWRGLFYEQYF.

This chain links TRBV12-3 or TRBV12-4 with TRBJ2-1; no firm D call. Trimming removed 6 bases from V and 5 bases from J, with 11 bases in between. The CDR3 extends over 13 amino acids. The CDR3 bases are TGTGCCAGCAGCTTTAACCGTGACAATGAGCAGTTCTTC. It translates to CASSFNRDNEQFF.

The J gene is TRBJ2-7, the V gene TRBV4-1; tentative D call: TRBD1 (6 bases). This CDR3 comprises 13 residues. Per the germline V gene, CDR1 is MGHRA and CDR2 is YSYEKL. V lost 6 bases and J 1 base, leaving 10 bases between the germline ends. The CDR3 reads CASRDSISYEQYF. CDR3 bases: TGCGCCAGCAGGGACAGTATATCCTACGAGCAGTACTTC.

This clonotype was picked up a small number of times. The chain links TRBV4-1 to TRBJ2-3; 8 nucleotides match TRBD1. The CDR3 totals 19 residues. V lost 0 bases, J lost 0 bases, and 11 bases stayed unmatched. CDR1 is MGHRA, CDR2 YSYEKL, per germline. The CDR3 protein is CASSQDWGTGPTSTDTQYF. The CDR3 nucleotides read TGCGCCAGCAGCCAAGATTGGGGGACAGGACCCACTAGCACAGATACGCAGTATTTT.

Many counts were recorded for this clonotype. This chain links TRBV2 with TRBJ2-7; D is perhaps TRBD1 (5 bases). The V gene's germline CDR1 is SNHLY and CDR2 FYNNEI. This CDR3 region has 12 residues. Trimming left V 8 bases short and J 7 bases short, with 15 bases between. The CDR3 coding sequence is TGTGCCAGCTCACAGGCGTTTGGGGAGCAGTACTTC. This sequence encodes CASSQAFGEQYF.

This clonotype has a handful of counts. The chain recombines TRBV7-3 with TRBJ1-1; 10 nucleotides line up with TRBD1. V shed 5 bases and J 5 bases; nucleotides not matched to a gene: 8. In germline, CDR1 is SGHTA, CDR2 FQGTGA. The CDR3 is made up of 15 amino acids. The chain's CDR3 is CASSRGTGEETEAFF. Here the CDR3 DNA reads TGTGCCAGCAGCCGCGGGACAGGGGAAGAGACTGAAGCTTTCTTT.

This clonotype was seen a handful of times. V is TRBV7-6 and J is TRBJ2-3; no clear D gene. V was shortened by 5 bases and J by 1 base, with 10 bases between the two germline ends. Per germline, CDR1 SGHVS and CDR2 FNYEAQ. The CDR3 is made up of 14 amino acids. The CDR3 DNA reads TGTGCCAGCAGCATCCCTGCGGGCACAGATACGCAGTATTTT. It yields the protein CASSIPAGTDTQYF.

This clonotype was picked up many times. CDR3 bases: TGCGCCAGCAGCCCAGAGAGGGGGAACCAAGCGTATGGCTACACCTTC. This encodes CASSPERGNQAYGYTF. The rearrangement joins TRBV4-1 to TRBJ1-2; perhaps TRBD1 as D (6 bases). Trimming cost V 4 bases and J 5 bases, with 20 bases left between them. The CDR3 runs 16 residues. The germline gives CDR1 MGHRA, CDR2 YSYEKL.

This clonotype came up a few times. This chain uses TRBV15 with TRBJ2-7; tentatively, D is TRBD2 (5 bases). V was pared by 0 bases and J by 2 bases, with 11 bases between. The CDR3 totals 15 residues. From germline, CDR1 is LNHNV and CDR2 YYDKDF (reference sequence). This CDR3 reads CATSRERSGPYEQYF. CDR3 DNA: TGTGCCACCAGCAGAGAACGAAGCGGACCCTACGAGCAGTACTTC.